This is a list of T cell receptor beta chains from one sample in a study of T-cell memory formation after mild COVID-19. Using its own MiXCR run on the 5' RACE reads, TCRdb lists one record per CDR3 protein. The table has about 250,000 distinct CDR3 sequences, 15% seen once. Material: PBMCs or a T cell subset sorted from them (not recorded which). These receptors were obtained from an adult woman who had mild COVID-19 (a few samples of this study predate the infection). Cell type and time point are not known. Both conserved end residues are part of each CDR3. D genes are given only for firm matches. Not all rows give a size; the values are once, few, many and, for expanded clones, a class.

v_gene	abundance	j_gene	d_gene	CDR3nt	CDR3aa
TRBV9	few	TRBJ2-5	-	TGTGCCAGCAGCGGGGGACGAGGGGCGGAGACCCAGTACTTC	CASSGGRGAETQYF
TRBV19	few	TRBJ2-5	TRBD2	TGTGCCAGTAGTATAGGGACTAGCGGGAGAGAGACCCAGTACTTC	CASSIGTSGRETQYF
TRBV2	-	TRBJ2-7	-	TGTGCCAGCAGACCTCGGGACCCTGGGAGGTACGAGCAGTACTTC	CASRPRDPGRYEQYF
TRBV24-1	-	TRBJ1-5	-	TGTGCCACCAGTGACGCTCGCGTCAGCGGCAGCAATCAGCCCCAGCATTTT	CATSDARVSGSNQPQHF
TRBV6-2/TRBV6-3	-	TRBJ2-4	-	TGTGCCAGCAGTTACAGGGGACTAGCCAAAAACATTCAGTACTTC	CASSYRGLAKNIQYF
TRBV2	few	TRBJ2-7	TRBD2	TGTGCCAGCAGTGATTTTAGCGGGGGCTCCTACGAGCAGTACTTC	CASSDFSGGSYEQYF
TRBV9	few	TRBJ1-5	TRBD1	TGTGCCAGCAGCGTAACAGGGGGCGCCGGGCAGCCCCAGCATTTT	CASSVTGGAGQPQHF
TRBV29-1	few	TRBJ1-1	-	TGCAGCGTTGACAGGGAGAACACTGAAGCTTTCTTT	CSVDRENTEAFF
TRBV7-8	-	TRBJ2-4	-	TGTGCCAGCAGCTTAGTGTCTGAAACCAAAAACATTCAGTACTTC	CASSLVSETKNIQYF
TRBV11-2	-	TRBJ2-7	-	TGTGCCAGCAGCTTTAGCGGTAGTAGGTACGAGCAGTACTTC	CASSFSGSRYEQYF
TRBV5-1	-	TRBJ2-3	-	TGCGCCAGCAGCCGCGGGGGCAGCACAGATACGCAGTATTTT	CASSRGGSTDTQYF
TRBV7-9	few	TRBJ1-1	-	TGTGCCAGCACCTTGACCCAAAACACTGAAGCTTTCTTT	CASTLTQNTEAFF